These 4 T cell receptor beta chains were sequenced from one sample in a study of naive CD8 T cells in extremely preterm neonates. Without labor or membrane rupture, elective cesareans at roughly 35-43 weeks supplied term cord blood. Sequenced by immunoSEQ multiplex PCR; TCRdb stores in-frame clones only, minus some. The repertoire holds 8,000 or so clones, with about 97% as singletons. The sample consisted of naive CD8+ T cells from cord blood. These receptors were collected from a newborn in good health.

The genes are TRBV5-6 and TRBJ2-7; D not resolved. This CDR3 is built from 12 residues. CDR1 and CDR2 (germline): SGHDT, YYEEEE. The germline V and J ends were trimmed by 4 bases and 3 bases, with 8 bases remaining between them. CDR3 nucleotide sequence: TGTGCCAGCAGCACTTCGGTCTACGAGCAGTACTTC. Encoded protein: CASSTSVYEQYF.

The chain carries TRBV10-3 and TRBJ1-2; tentatively, D is TRBD1 (5 bases). Germline V gene data show CDR1 as ENHRY and CDR2 as SYGVKD. This CDR3 contains 16 residues. The V and J ends lost 4 bases and 3 bases respectively, with 18 bases between them. Written as DNA, the CDR3 is TGTGCCATCAGTGGCCAGGGAGGGGTGGAGGACTATGGCTACACCTTC. Amino acids: CAISGQGGVEDYGYTF.

The chain has TRBV5-1 and TRBJ2-3; TRBD2 aligns across 9 bases. Germline V lookup: CDR1 SGHRS, CDR2 YFSETQ. CDR3 length equals 15 residues. Trimming took 2 bases from V and 3 from J; bases not matched to a gene: 4. CDR3 in amino acids: CASSFGGGGTDTQYF. The CDR3 region has the DNA TGCGCCAGCAGCTTCGGCGGGGGGGGAACAGATACGCAGTATTTT.

DNA for the CDR3: TGTGCCAGCAGCTCCACAGGGCCCACTGAAGCTTTCTTT. Translation: CASSSTGPTEAFF. V gene TRBV7-9 combines with J gene TRBJ1-1, with D perhaps matching TRBD1 (6 bases). The length of the CDR3 is 13 residues. V shed 4 bases and J shed 4 bases, with 10 bases lying between them. Germline CDR1 reads SEHNR; CDR2 reads FQNEAQ (reference sequence).